One and the same sample provided the 23 T cell receptor beta chains below, sequenced in a study of spatial heterogeneity in lung cancer. As to time point: sample taken at primary tumor resection. TCRdb reanalysed the 5' RACE reads using MiXCR and keeps one entry per CDR3 protein. Of about 45,000 distinct CDR3 sequences listed, 6.5% to 7% are singletons. The sample in question was PBMCs, obtained at surgery. The receptors were sampled from a female donor with early-stage non-small cell lung cancer.

In this sample, this clonotype turned up a few times. CDR3 DNA: TGTGCCACCAAGGCTCAATCGAATCAGCCCCAGCATTTT. Residues: CATKAQSNQPQHF. The rearrangement joins TRBV24-1 to TRBJ1-5; D ambiguous. Germline-derived CDR1 and CDR2 are KGHDR and SFDVKD. This CDR3 has 13 amino acids. V shed 8 bases and J shed 4 bases, with 11 bases lying between them.

There are many counts of this clonotype. V is TRBV11-2 and J is TRBJ2-7, with a possible D match to TRBD1 (6 bases). The V end lost 5 bases, the J end lost 4 bases, and 21 bases lay between the germline ends. Germline V gene lookup returns CDR1 SGHAT and CDR2 FQNNGV. The length of the CDR3 is 16 residues. This CDR3 is CASSPITGNRLYEQYF. For the CDR3, the DNA is TGTGCCAGCAGCCCAATTACAGGGAACAGGCTATACGAGCAGTACTTC.

The table lists this clonotype with many counts. V usage is TRBV7-2 and J usage is TRBJ2-3; D not resolved. Trimming took 6 bases from V and 7 from J, leaving 14 bases between them. The CDR3 spans 13 residues. Germline V lookup: CDR1 SGHTA, CDR2 FQGNSA. The CDR3 sequence: CASRLKASNTQYF. CDR3 coding DNA: TGTGCCAGCAGATTGAAGGCCAGTAATACGCAGTATTTT.

The CDR3 here is CASSSQAGGHQETQYF. DNA of the CDR3: TGTGCCAGCAGCTCACAAGCGGGGGGCCACCAAGAGACCCAGTACTTC. V gene TRBV11-1 combines with J gene TRBJ2-5; 9 nucleotides align to TRBD2. Germline V gene sequence: CDR1 SGHAT, CDR2 FQDESV (reference sequence). After removal of 4 bases from V and 0 bases from J, the junction contained 6 bases not matched to a gene. This CDR3 is built from 16 residues.

In its sample, this clonotype was seen many times. The chain links TRBV5-1 to TRBJ1-3; D remains ambiguous. V lost 0 bases, J lost 0 bases, and 7 bases lay in between. Germline CDR1 and CDR2: SGHRS and YFSETQ. CDR3 size: 15 residues. The CDR3 DNA is TGCGCCAGCAGCTTGGTCCCGTTCTCTGGAAACACCATATATTTT. It specifies CASSLVPFSGNTIYF.

This chain uses TRBV30 with TRBJ2-1, with 7 positions matching TRBD2. Germline V gives CDR1 GTSNPN, CDR2 SVGIG (reference sequence). The V gene end was trimmed by 6 bases and the J gene end by 12 bases; junction bases not matched to a gene: 14. This CDR3 contains 13 residues. CDR3 in amino acids: CACRTSSIDGQFF. The CDR3 bases are TGTGCCTGCCGGACTAGTTCAATCGATGGGCAGTTCTTC.

This clonotype was observed many times. V is TRBV20-1 and J is TRBJ1-6; D is unclear. This CDR3 is built from 16 residues. Germline CDR1 is DFQATT and CDR2 is SNEGSKA (reference sequence). V dropped 6 bases and J dropped 0 bases, with 15 bases sitting between them. The CDR3 loop is CSARRRRSSYNSPLHF. The CDR3, as DNA: TGCAGTGCCCGACGACGGCGGAGCTCCTATAATTCACCCCTCCACTTT.

This clonotype was detected only a few times. The CDR3 spells CASSLSGDGNQPQHF. Here the CDR3 DNA reads TGTGCCAGCAGTTTATCAGGGGATGGCAATCAGCCCCAGCATTTT. The gene calls are TRBV12-3 or TRBV12-4 and TRBJ1-5; D might be TRBD1 (6 bases). Trimming stripped 2 bases from V and 2 bases from J, with 10 bases between. The CDR3 length is 15 residues.

This clonotype was seen only a few times. The chain employs TRBV20-1 and TRBJ1-1; D ambiguous. The V end lost 3 bases, the J end lost 0 bases, and 5 bases lay between the germline ends. The germline V gene has CDR1 DFQATT and CDR2 SNEGSKA (reference sequence). The CDR3 spans 12 residues. This CDR3 is CSARRMNTEAFF. DNA of the CDR3: TGCAGTGCTAGGCGCATGAACACTGAAGCTTTCTTT.

This clonotype was seen only a few times. The chain couples TRBV10-3 to TRBJ2-7; D ambiguous. CDR3 length: 13 amino acids. V lost 0 bases to trimming and J lost 2 bases, with 5 bases between them. Looked up from germline, CDR1 is ENHRY and CDR2 is SYGVKD. The CDR3 loop reads CAISESATYEQYF. DNA for the CDR3: TGTGCCATCAGTGAGTCTGCAACCTACGAGCAGTACTTC.

This clonotype was found many times. The chain combines TRBV27 with TRBJ2-5; 12 bases agree with TRBD2. After removal of 4 bases from V and 7 bases from J, the junction contained 7 bases not matched to a gene. The germline gives CDR1 MNHEY, CDR2 SMNVEV (reference sequence). The CDR3 has 15 amino acids. CDR3 in DNA: TGTGCCAGCAGTTCTAGCGGGGGGGCCCGAGGGACCCAGTACTTC. This encodes CASSSSGGARGTQYF.

In its sample, this clonotype was seen many times. At one end, the junction sequence differs from germline, possibly due to a read error. V and J are TRBV4-1 and TRBJ2-7, with 7 bases lining up with TRBD1. The V gene's germline CDR1 is MGHRA and CDR2 YSYEKL. The CDR3 extends over 12 amino acids. In nucleotides, the CDR3 is TGCGCCAGCAGCCAAGATACAGGGGCCCTCGTCTTC. Protein sequence: CASSQDTGALVF.

This clonotype came up a few times. A read error may account for a junction end that differs from germline. The chain links TRBV20-1 to TRBJ2-7; weak D call: TRBD2 (5 bases). This CDR3 is built from 15 residues. The germline gives CDR1 DFQATT, CDR2 SNEGSKA (reference sequence). CDR3 amino acids: CSAREGSSTSYEQYF. Written as DNA, the CDR3 is TGCAGTGCCAGAGAGGGCAGTTCGACCTCCTACGAGCAGTACTTC.

The chain has TRBV6-4 and TRBJ2-1, with D unclear. V lost 2 bases to trimming and J lost 4 bases, with 9 bases between them. The CDR3 loop spans 14 amino acids. Germline loops: CDR1 MRHNA, CDR2 SNTAGT. The CDR3 bases are TGTGCCAGCAGTGACAACGGGCGGTACAATGAGCAGTTCTTC. This codes for CASSDNGRYNEQFF.

The rearrangement uses TRBV7-9 and TRBJ1-1, with 7 bases identical to TRBD1. The J segment lost 0 bases and the V segment lost 6 bases, leaving 10 bases of the junction unmatched. The length of the CDR3 is 16 residues. Germline CDR1 and CDR2: SEHNR and FQNEAQ (reference sequence). The CDR3 DNA sequence: TGTGCCAGCAGGAAGGACAGGCTAGGGATGAACACTGAAGCTTTCTTT. Amino acid sequence: CASRKDRLGMNTEAFF.

As regards this clonotype: One end of the junction fails to match germline, which may point to a read error. The rearrangement uses TRBV6-6 and TRBJ2-1; 10 bases are a match to TRBD1. The CDR3 length is 16 residues. The germline CDR1 and CDR2 sequences are MNHNY and SVGAGI (reference sequence). CDR3 loop: CASSHSDRGFRNEQFF. CDR3 in DNA: TGTGCCAGCAGTCACTCGGACAGGGGGTTCCGAAATGAGCAGTTCTTC.

This clonotype has more than one count but fewer than ten. V usage is TRBV5-1 and J usage is TRBJ2-7, with TRBD2 matching 8 bases. The V segment lost 5 bases and the J segment 6 bases; nucleotides outside the gene matches: 10. The V gene's germline CDR1 is SGHRS and CDR2 YFSETQ. The CDR3 extends over 14 amino acids. The CDR3 DNA is TGCGCCAGCAGATACAGCGGGGGAATGGGCGAGCAGTACTTC. Its translation is CASRYSGGMGEQYF.

This clonotype was seen a few times. A much bigger clone sits one base away, suggesting this may be a read error. This chain joins TRBV6-5 and TRBJ2-7, with a possible D match to TRBD2 (6 bases). Per germline, CDR1 MNHEY and CDR2 SVGAGI. CDR3 length: 14 residues. CDR3 bases: TGTGTCAGCACCCGCCCGGGACTTCTATACGAGCAGTACTTC. Its translation: CVSTRPGLLYEQYF.

This clonotype was detected a few times. The V call is TRBV20-1, the J call TRBJ1-2; 8 nucleotides align to TRBD1. The length of the CDR3 is 15 residues. V was pared by 0 bases and J by 3 bases, with 6 bases of the junction left unmatched. Germline V gene sequence: CDR1 DFQATT, CDR2 SNEGSKA (reference sequence). The CDR3 nucleotides are TGCAGTGCTAGAGATAGTCAGGGGGCGTACTATGGCTACACCTTC. This gives the protein CSARDSQGAYYGYTF.

This clonotype has just a few counts. This rearrangement joins TRBV6-1 to TRBJ2-5; D is uncertain. V lost 5 bases to trimming and J lost 1 base, with 5 bases between them. From germline, CDR1 is MNHNS and CDR2 SASEGT. The CDR3 has 12 residues. CDR3 in amino acids: CASSKLQETQYF. CDR3 DNA: TGTGCCAGCAGTAAACTCCAAGAGACCCAGTACTTC.

For this clonotype: A much larger clonotype is one base distant, so this may be a read error. V gene TRBV7-8 combines with J gene TRBJ2-7, with D unresolved. Trimming pared 5 bases from V and 6 bases from J, leaving 14 bases between. The germline gives CDR1 SGHVS, CDR2 FQNEAQ. This CDR3 is 13 amino acids long. CDR3 sequence (DNA): TGTGCCAGCAGCCCTGGCTGTGTAAGCGAGCAGTACTTC. It is translated as CASSPGCVSEQYF.

This clonotype was counted at least ten times. V usage is TRBV7-2 and J usage is TRBJ2-5, with 9 bases fitting TRBD1. This CDR3 is 16 amino acids long. The V and J ends lost 4 bases and 5 bases, in that order; junction bases with no gene match: 11. CDR1 SGHTA and CDR2 FQGNSA come from the germline V gene. The CDR3 region has the DNA TGTGCCAGCAGCTCCTCCGGGACAGGGTGGGGGGAGACCCAGTACTTC. This gives the protein CASSSSGTGWGETQYF.

This clonotype was counted at least ten times. V and J are TRBV20-1 and TRBJ2-7, with 7 bases lining up with TRBD2. After removal of 4 bases from V and 4 bases from J, the junction contained 4 bases not matched to a gene. CDR3 length equals 12 residues. CDR1 and CDR2 (germline): DFQATT, SNEGSKA (reference sequence). The CDR3 loop reads CSANGGVYEQYF. CDR3 sequence (DNA): TGCAGTGCTAATGGGGGGGTATACGAGCAGTACTTC.